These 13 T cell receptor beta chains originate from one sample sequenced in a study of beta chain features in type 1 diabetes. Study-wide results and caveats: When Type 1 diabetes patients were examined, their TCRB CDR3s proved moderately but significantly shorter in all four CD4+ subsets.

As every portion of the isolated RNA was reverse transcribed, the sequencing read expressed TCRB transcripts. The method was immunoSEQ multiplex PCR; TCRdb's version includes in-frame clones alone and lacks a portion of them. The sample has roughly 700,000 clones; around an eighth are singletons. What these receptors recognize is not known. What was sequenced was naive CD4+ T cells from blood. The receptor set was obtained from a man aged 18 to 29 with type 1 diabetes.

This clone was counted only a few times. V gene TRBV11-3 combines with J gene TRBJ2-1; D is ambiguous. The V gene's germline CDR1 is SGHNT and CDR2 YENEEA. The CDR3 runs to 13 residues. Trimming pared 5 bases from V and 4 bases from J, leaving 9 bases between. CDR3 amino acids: CASSPNGYNEQFF. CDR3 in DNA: TGTGCCAGCAGCCCAAACGGATACAATGAGCAGTTCTTC.

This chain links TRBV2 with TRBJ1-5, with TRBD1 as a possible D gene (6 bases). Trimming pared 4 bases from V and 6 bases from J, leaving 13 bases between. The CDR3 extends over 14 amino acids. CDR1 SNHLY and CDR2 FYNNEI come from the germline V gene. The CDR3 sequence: CASSAAGVVQPQHF. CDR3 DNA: TGTGCCAGCAGTGCGGCAGGGGTGGTTCAGCCCCAGCATTTT.

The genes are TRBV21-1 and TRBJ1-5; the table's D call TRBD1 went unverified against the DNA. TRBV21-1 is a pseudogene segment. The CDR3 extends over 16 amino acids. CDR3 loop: CASSRPGQGPHQPQHF. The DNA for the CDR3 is TGTGCCAGCAGCAGACCCGGACAGGGACCTCATCAGCCCCAGCATTTT.

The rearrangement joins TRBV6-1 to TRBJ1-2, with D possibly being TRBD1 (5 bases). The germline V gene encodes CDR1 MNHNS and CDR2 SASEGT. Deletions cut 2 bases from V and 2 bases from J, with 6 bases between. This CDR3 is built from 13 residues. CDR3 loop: CASSEPGNYGYTF. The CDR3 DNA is TGTGCCAGCAGTGAACCAGGGAACTATGGCTACACCTTC.

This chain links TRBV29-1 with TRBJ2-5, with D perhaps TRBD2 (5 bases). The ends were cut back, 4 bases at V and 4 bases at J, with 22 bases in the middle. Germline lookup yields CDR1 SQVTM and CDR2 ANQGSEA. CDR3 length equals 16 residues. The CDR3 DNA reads TGCAGCGTTGGCGGGCCCAGGCCCACCCAAGGAGAGACCCAGTACTTC. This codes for CSVGGPRPTQGETQYF.

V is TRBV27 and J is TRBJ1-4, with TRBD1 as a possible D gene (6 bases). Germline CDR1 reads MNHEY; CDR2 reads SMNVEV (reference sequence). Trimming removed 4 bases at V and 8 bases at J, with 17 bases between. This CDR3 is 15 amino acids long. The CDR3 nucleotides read TGTGCCAGCAGTTCGGGGGGGGCAGGCGAAGAAAAACTGTTTTTT. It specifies CASSSGGAGEEKLFF.

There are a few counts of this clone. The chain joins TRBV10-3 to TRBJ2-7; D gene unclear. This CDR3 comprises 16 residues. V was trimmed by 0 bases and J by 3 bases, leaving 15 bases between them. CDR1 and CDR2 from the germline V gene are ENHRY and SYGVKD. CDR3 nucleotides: TGTGCCATCAGTGAGTCGGTTGGCTGGGTAGGCTACGAGCAGTACTTC. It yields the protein CAISESVGWVGYEQYF.

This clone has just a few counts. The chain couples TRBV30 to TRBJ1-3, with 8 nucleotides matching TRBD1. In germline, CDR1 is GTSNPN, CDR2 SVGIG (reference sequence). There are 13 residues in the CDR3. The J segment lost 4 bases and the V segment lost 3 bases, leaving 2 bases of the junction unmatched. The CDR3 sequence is CAWRAGGGNTIYF. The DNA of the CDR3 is TGTGCCTGGAGAGCAGGGGGCGGAAACACCATATATTTT.

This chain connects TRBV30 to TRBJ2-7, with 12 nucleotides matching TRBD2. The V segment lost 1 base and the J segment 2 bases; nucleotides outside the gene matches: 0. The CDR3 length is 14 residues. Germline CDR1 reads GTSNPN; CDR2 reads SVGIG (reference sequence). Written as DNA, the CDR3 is TGTGCCTGGAGTGGGACTAGCGGGGCCTACGAGCAGTACTTC. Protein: CAWSGTSGAYEQYF.

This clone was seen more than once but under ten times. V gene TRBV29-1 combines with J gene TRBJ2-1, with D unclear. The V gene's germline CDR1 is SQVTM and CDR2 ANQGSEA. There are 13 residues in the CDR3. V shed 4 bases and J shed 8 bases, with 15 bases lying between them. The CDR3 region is CSVARRVPDEQFF. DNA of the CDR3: TGCAGCGTTGCCCGCCGGGTGCCAGATGAGCAGTTCTTC.

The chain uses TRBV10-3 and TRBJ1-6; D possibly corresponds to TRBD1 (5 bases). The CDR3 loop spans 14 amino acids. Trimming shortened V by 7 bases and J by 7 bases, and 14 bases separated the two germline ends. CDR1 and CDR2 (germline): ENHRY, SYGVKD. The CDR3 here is CAITPTRENSPLHF. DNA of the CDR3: TGTGCCATCACTCCGACCAGGGAAAATTCACCCCTCCACTTT.

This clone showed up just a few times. The CDR3 DNA reads TGTGCCAGCAGGAAAAGGCAGGACAGGGGATCCTACGAGCAGTACTTC. It translates to CASRKRQDRGSYEQYF. The rearrangement links TRBV7-3 to TRBJ2-7; 9 nucleotides agree with TRBD1. After removal of 6 bases from V and 1 base from J, the junction contained 10 bases not matched to a gene. CDR3 length: 16 residues. From germline, CDR1 is SGHTA and CDR2 FQGTGA.

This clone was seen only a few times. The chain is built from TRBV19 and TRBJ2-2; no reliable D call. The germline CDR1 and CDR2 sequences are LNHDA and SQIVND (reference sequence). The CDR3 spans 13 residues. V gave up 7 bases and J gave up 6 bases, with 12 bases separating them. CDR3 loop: CASTSNGPGELFF. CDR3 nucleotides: TGTGCCAGTACTTCGAATGGGCCCGGGGAGCTGTTTTTT.